These 16 T cell receptor beta chains were sequenced from one sample in a study of blood T cell repertoires in COVID-19. Here immunoSEQ multiplex PCR was the method, and the copy in TCRdb shows in-frame clones only, minus some. This table holds some 140,000 clones, 65% to 80% found once. The sample was peripheral blood. These receptors all come from an elderly man with acute or convalescent COVID-19.

V is TRBV5-1 and J is TRBJ2-1, with 13 bases fitting TRBD2. J lost 6 bases, V lost 5 bases, and 5 bases had no gene match. CDR1 and CDR2 from the germline V gene are SGHRS and YFSETQ. The CDR3 sequence is 15 residues long. This CDR3 reads CASREGLAGVNEQFF. CDR3 in DNA: TGCGCCAGCAGGGAAGGACTAGCGGGGGTCAATGAGCAGTTCTTC.

This rearrangement joins TRBV28 to TRBJ1-5, with D uncertain. The CDR3 is 14 residues long. Germline CDR1 and CDR2: MDHEN and SYDVKM. V lost 4 bases and J 5 bases, leaving 12 bases between the germline ends. This CDR3 reads CASSSRPRDQPQHF. As DNA, the CDR3 is TGTGCCAGCAGTTCCCGACCGCGGGATCAGCCCCAGCATTTT.

This chain uses TRBV7-3 with TRBJ2-1; TRBD2 agrees at 8 bases. The ends lost 6 bases at V and 5 bases at J; junction bases unmatched: 6. The CDR3 is 14 amino acids. In germline, CDR1 is SGHTA, CDR2 FQGTGA. The chain's CDR3 is CASSPIAGNNEQFF. The CDR3 DNA reads as TGTGCCAGCAGTCCAATAGCGGGGAACAATGAGCAGTTCTTC.

The chain links TRBV27 to TRBJ2-3; 10 bases fit TRBD1. The CDR3 sequence is 16 residues long. Germline CDR1 is MNHEY and CDR2 is SMNVEV (reference sequence). The ends lost 5 bases at V and 4 bases at J; junction bases unmatched: 9. The CDR3 nucleotides read TGTGCCAGCAGTACCCGGGACAGGGGTAGGGCAGATACGCAGTATTTT. It is translated as CASSTRDRGRADTQYF.

V is TRBV24-1 and J is TRBJ1-2; D perhaps matches TRBD1 (6 bases). The CDR3 is 14 amino acids. Germline CDR1 reads KGHDR; CDR2 reads SFDVKD. Between the trimmed V and J ends, which lost 3 bases and 5 bases, there was a span of 12 bases. The CDR3 DNA reads TGTGCCACCAGTGATGACCGGGACACTTATGGCTACACCTTC. It specifies CATSDDRDTYGYTF.

This chain uses TRBV24-1 with TRBJ2-7; D possibly corresponds to TRBD1 (6 bases). Germline CDR1 reads KGHDR; CDR2 reads SFDVKD. The CDR3 runs to 13 residues. Trimming took 3 bases from V and 3 from J, leaving 8 bases between them. CDR3 nucleotide sequence: TGTGCCACCAGTGATGGACAGAACTACGAGCAGTACTTC. This sequence encodes CATSDGQNYEQYF.

The V and J genes are TRBV18 and TRBJ1-1; 7 bases agree with TRBD1. The germline V gene has CDR1 KGHSH and CDR2 LQKENI. The CDR3 extends over 15 amino acids. V lost 6 bases to trimming and J lost 4 bases; unmatched junction nucleotides: 11. The CDR3 DNA reads TGTGCCAGCTCCGCAGGGAAGGGGGCGGGCACTGAAGCTTTCTTT. Its translation is CASSAGKGAGTEAFF.

The chain is built from TRBV14 and TRBJ1-1; D remains unclear. The CDR3 has 15 residues. Germline lookup yields CDR1 SGHDN and CDR2 FVKESK. Trimming cost V 0 bases and J 4 bases, with 12 bases left between them. The CDR3 loop is CASSQDRMMGTEAFF. The CDR3 nucleotides read TGTGCCAGCAGCCAAGACAGGATGATGGGCACTGAAGCTTTCTTT.

This clone was seen more than once but under ten times. The V and J genes are TRBV7-8 and TRBJ2-1; 7 bases agree with TRBD1. The CDR3 is 15 amino acids. V shed 5 bases, J shed 10 bases, and the junction held 14 bases outside the gene matches. The germline gives CDR1 SGHVS, CDR2 FQNEAQ. The CDR3 coding sequence is TGTGCCAGCAGCCGGAACAGGGGTGGCGTATACGAGCAGTTCTTC. This codes for CASSRNRGGVYEQFF.

The chain recombines TRBV4-1 with TRBJ1-1; the D is unclear. Germline-derived CDR1 and CDR2 are MGHRA and YSYEKL. The CDR3 loop spans 14 amino acids. Trimming took off 1 base at V and 0 bases at J, with 6 bases between the two ends. The CDR3 DNA reads TGCGCCAGCAGCCAAGGAGAGGTGAACACTGAAGCTTTCTTT. Translated: CASSQGEVNTEAFF.

This chain links TRBV29-1 with TRBJ1-2; 7 bases line up with TRBD1. The germline V gene has CDR1 SQVTM and CDR2 ANQGSEA. This CDR3 is built from 13 residues. The junction had 7 bases not matched to a gene; V was cut back by 6 bases and J by 3 bases. CDR3 protein: CSVPTGSDYGYTF. The CDR3 DNA is TGCAGCGTCCCGACAGGGTCGGACTATGGCTACACCTTC.

This clone was found a few times. V usage is TRBV19 and J usage is TRBJ1-6; tentatively, D is TRBD1 (6 bases). The CDR3 consists of 13 residues. CDR1 and CDR2 from the germline V gene are LNHDA and SQIVND (reference sequence). Between the trimmed V and J ends, which lost 7 bases and 6 bases, there was a span of 10 bases. The CDR3 protein is CASTGQLNSPLHF. DNA for the CDR3: TGTGCCAGTACCGGACAGCTTAATTCACCCCTCCACTTT.

This clone was picked up a small number of times. The genes are TRBV28 and TRBJ1-6, with a possible D match to TRBD1 (6 bases). V lost 3 bases to trimming and J lost 9 bases, with 12 bases between them. From germline, CDR1 is MDHEN and CDR2 SYDVKM. The CDR3 extends over 14 amino acids. This CDR3 reads CASSFKGVVSPLHF. The CDR3 DNA is TGTGCCAGCAGTTTCAAGGGGGTTGTTTCACCCCTCCACTTT.

This rearrangement joins TRBV5-4 to TRBJ1-6, with no clear D. The CDR3 runs 14 residues. CDR1 SGHNT and CDR2 YYREEE come from the germline V gene (reference sequence). V lost 0 bases to trimming and J lost 9 bases, with 10 bases between them. CDR3 sequence: CASSLGAVGSPLHF. DNA for the CDR3: TGTGCCAGCAGCTTGGGGGCAGTAGGTTCACCCCTCCACTTT.

In nucleotides, the CDR3 is TGTGCCAGCACCCCTGGGGACAGCAACACCGGGGAGCTGTTTTTT. Translating gives CASTPGDSNTGELFF. The rearrangement uses TRBV4-2 and TRBJ2-2; TRBD1 matches at 7 bases. The CDR3 runs 15 residues. Germline V gene data show CDR1 as LGHNA and CDR2 as YNFKEQ. The J segment lost 2 bases and the V segment lost 7 bases, leaving 7 bases of the junction unmatched.

The gene calls are TRBV4-3 and TRBJ2-2; 9 bases are a match to TRBD2. V shed 1 base, J shed 1 base, and the junction held 13 bases outside the gene matches. The length of the CDR3 is 20 residues. The germline V gene encodes CDR1 LGHNA and CDR2 YSLEER. The CDR3 nucleotides are TGCGCCAGCAGCCAAGTGTCCCTAGGCGGGGGGGCGAAGAACACCGGGGAGCTGTTTTTT. Translation: CASSQVSLGGGAKNTGELFF.